A single sample is the source of the 12 T cell receptor beta chains below, sequenced in a study of blood T cell repertoires in COVID-19. Repertoires were generated with immunoSEQ multiplex PCR, while TCRdb's copy carries only in-frame clones and drops some. The sample has 29,000 or so clones; more than 60% are singletons. The specimen sequenced was peripheral blood. Receptor source: a woman in her 70s with active or convalescent COVID-19.

The chain combines TRBV6-5 with TRBJ2-4; D might be TRBD1 (6 bases). The CDR3 is made up of 15 amino acids. Germline values: CDR1 MNHEY, CDR2 SVGAGI. V lost 4 bases and J 0 bases, leaving 10 bases between the germline ends. The CDR3 sequence is CASSSGQRAKNIQYF. Written as DNA, the CDR3 is TGTGCCAGCAGTTCTGGACAGCGAGCCAAAAACATTCAGTACTTC.

The CDR3 nucleotides read TGTGCCAGCAGTTACCGACAGGGGAATCAGCCCCAGCATTTT. It is translated as CASSYRQGNQPQHF. The chain carries TRBV6-5 and TRBJ1-5, with TRBD1 matching 8 bases. Germline CDR1 is MNHEY and CDR2 is SVGAGI. V lost 2 bases, J lost 4 bases, and 1 base stayed unmatched. There are 14 residues in the CDR3.

The chain employs TRBV19 and TRBJ2-5; TRBD1 aligns across 11 bases. CDR1 and CDR2 from the germline V gene are LNHDA and SQIVND (reference sequence). The CDR3 has 15 residues. V gave up 5 bases and J gave up 4 bases; unmatched junction bases: 6. CDR3 loop: CASSPRTGGVETQYF. The CDR3 DNA follows: TGTGCCAGTAGTCCCCGGACAGGGGGCGTAGAGACCCAGTACTTC.

The chain has TRBV3-1 (or the pseudogene TRBV3-2) and TRBJ2-7; 9 positions match TRBD2. The V gene end was trimmed by 5 bases and the J gene end by 9 bases; junction bases not matched to a gene: 14. Germline V gene sequence: CDR1 LGHDT, CDR2 YNNKEL (reference sequence). This CDR3 is 15 amino acids long. The chain's CDR3 is CASSDSGRDLRWQYF. The CDR3 DNA reads as TGTGCCAGCAGCGATAGCGGGAGAGATCTACGATGGCAGTACTTC.

The J gene is TRBJ1-6, the V gene TRBV23-1, with 7 positions matching TRBD1. TRBV23-1 is annotated as an ORF whose role is uncertain. J gave up 5 bases and V 5 bases, and 6 bases lay outside the gene matches. This CDR3 has 15 residues. CDR3 sequence (DNA): TGCGCCAGCAGTAACCAGGGGGATGATAATTCACCCCTCCACTTT. Translating it yields CASSNQGDDNSPLHF.

The J gene is TRBJ2-1, the V gene TRBV28; the match to TRBD2 covers 9 bases. Germline CDR1 and CDR2: MDHEN and SYDVKM. V was pared by 6 bases and J by 9 bases, with 9 bases of the junction left unmatched. This CDR3 comprises 14 residues. The chain's CDR3 is CASRAGTSSSEQFF. The CDR3 region has the DNA TGTGCCAGCAGGGCCGGGACTAGCAGTAGTGAGCAGTTCTTC.

The V and J genes are TRBV11-2 and TRBJ1-4; D is undetermined. The V gene lost 0 bases and the J gene lost 8 bases, with 10 bases spanning the gap. The CDR3 consists of 14 residues. The V gene's germline CDR1 is SGHAT and CDR2 FQNNGV. This chain's CDR3 is CASSLDAGLEKLFF. The CDR3 DNA follows: TGTGCCAGCAGCTTAGATGCGGGTTTAGAAAAACTGTTTTTT.

Only one count was recorded for this clone. The chain employs TRBV6-5 and TRBJ1-2; no definite D call. Per the germline V gene, CDR1 is MNHEY and CDR2 is SVGAGI. Trimming took 0 bases from V and 5 from J, leaving 7 bases between them. The CDR3 has 13 amino acids. The CDR3 here is CASSYSIAYGYTF. As DNA, the CDR3 is TGTGCCAGCAGTTACTCGATAGCTTATGGCTACACCTTC.

Sample share makes this clone medium-sized. The chain links TRBV19 to TRBJ1-1; 8 bases line up with TRBD1. Germline CDR1 is LNHDA and CDR2 is SQIVND (reference sequence). V trimming: 4 bases; J trimming: 5 bases; junction bases outside the gene matches: 6. The CDR3 is 14 residues long. The CDR3, as DNA: TGTGCCAGTAGTAGCACAGGGGGGACGACTGAAGCTTTCTTT. The encoded protein is CASSSTGGTTEAFF. The full variable domain, with the rest looked up from reference TRBV19 and TRBJ1-1, is DGGITQSPKYLFRKEGQNVTLSCEQNLNHDAMYWYRQDPGQGLRLIYYSQIVNDFQKGDIAEGYSVSREKKESFPLTVTSAQKNPTAFYLCASSSTGGTTEAFFGQGTRLTVV.

The chain couples TRBV19 to TRBJ1-2, with TRBD1 matching over 9 bases. The CDR3 is 15 residues long. V shed 7 bases, J shed 6 bases, and the junction held 12 bases outside the gene matches. Germline loops: CDR1 LNHDA, CDR2 SQIVND (reference sequence). The DNA of the CDR3 is TGTGCCAGTACCACCGGGACAGGGAGGTTGGATGGCTACACCTTC. This gives the protein CASTTGTGRLDGYTF.

This clone was seen more than once but under ten times. The chain carries TRBV27 and TRBJ1-2; 12 nucleotides agree with TRBD1. Germline-derived CDR1 and CDR2 are MNHEY and SMNVEV (reference sequence). Trimming at V came to 3 bases and at J to 8 bases, leaving 7 bases not matched to a gene. This CDR3 is built from 15 residues. The CDR3 sequence: CASSFVGTGGGGYTF. The CDR3 bases are TGTGCCAGCAGTTTCGTCGGGACAGGGGGCGGCGGCTACACCTTC.

The V and J genes are TRBV6-5 and TRBJ1-1; D is possibly TRBD1 (5 bases). This CDR3 region has 15 residues. The germline gives CDR1 MNHEY, CDR2 SVGAGI. Trimming removed 0 bases from V and 10 bases from J, with 18 bases in between. The CDR3 here is CASSYSEVGGVGAFF. In DNA form, the CDR3 reads TGTGCCAGCAGTTACTCGGAGGTGGGGGGGGTCGGAGCTTTCTTT.